Listed below are T cell receptor beta chains from one sample, sequenced in a study of cytomegalovirus exposure and HLA in healthy donors. This table comes from immunoSEQ multiplex PCR, and its TCRdb copy is limited to in-frame clones, with some not included. The sample consists of around 100,000 clones, more than 65% of them appearing once. The sequencing sample was made of PBMCs. The receptors come from a woman aged 18-29 years in good health and CMV-seronegative. The CDR3 runs from the conserved cysteine through the conserved F or W. A D gene is named only where the DNA matches it firmly. A row's size may be missing; if present it is once, few, many or a size class.

D gene: TRBD1
clone size: -
J gene: TRBJ1-2
V gene: TRBV7-2
CDR3 DNA: TGTGCCAGCAGCTCAAGGGACAGGGCGGAAGGCTACACCTTC
CDR3 protein: CASSSRDRAEGYTF

D gene: -
clone size: -
J gene: TRBJ2-3
V gene: TRBV6-4
CDR3 DNA: TGTGCCAGCAGTGAATCGGCGGGGTCCACAGATACGCAGTATTTT
CDR3 protein: CASSESAGSTDTQYF

D gene: -
clone size: few
J gene: TRBJ1-2
V gene: TRBV5-6
CDR3 DNA: TGTGCCAGCAGCTTGGAGACAGTCTATGGCTACACCTTC
CDR3 protein: CASSLETVYGYTF

D gene: -
clone size: -
J gene: TRBJ1-2
V gene: TRBV5-1
CDR3 DNA: TGCGCCAGCAACCCGACAGGTGGCTACACCTTC
CDR3 protein: CASNPTGGYTF

D gene: TRBD1
clone size: -
J gene: TRBJ1-3
V gene: TRBV6-7
CDR3 DNA: TGTGCCAGCAGTCCTCCCACAGGGGGCGCCCCCAGTTCTGGAAACACCATATATTTT
CDR3 protein: CASSPPTGGAPSSGNTIYF

D gene: -
clone size: -
J gene: TRBJ2-7
V gene: TRBV5-1
CDR3 DNA: TGCGCCAGCAGCTCGAGGACAGCCTCCTACGAGCAGTACTTC
CDR3 protein: CASSSRTASYEQYF

D gene: -
clone size: -
J gene: TRBJ2-7
V gene: TRBV7-2
CDR3 DNA: TGTGCCAGCAGCTTACAATCCCGCAGCTACGAGCAGTACTTC
CDR3 protein: CASSLQSRSYEQYF

D gene: -
clone size: once
J gene: TRBJ2-5
V gene: TRBV6-6
CDR3 DNA: TGTGCCAGCAGTTACTCGAGGCCTAGCTACGAGACCCAGTACTTC
CDR3 protein: CASSYSRPSYETQYF

D gene: TRBD1
clone size: -
J gene: TRBJ2-1
V gene: TRBV28
CDR3 DNA: TGTGCCAGCGGTTACAGGGGGCCTGATGAGCAGTTCTTC
CDR3 protein: CASGYRGPDEQFF

D gene: TRBD1
clone size: -
J gene: TRBJ2-6
V gene: TRBV28
CDR3 DNA: TGTGCCAGCACCGCAGGGGGTTTGCCCGTCGGGGCCAACGTCCTGACTTTC
CDR3 protein: CASTAGGLPVGANVLTF

D gene: TRBD2
clone size: -
J gene: TRBJ2-3
V gene: TRBV30
CDR3 DNA: TGTGCCTGGAGGAAAGCGGGGGTCACAGATACGCAGTATTTT
CDR3 protein: CAWRKAGVTDTQYF

D gene: TRBD1
clone size: once
J gene: TRBJ1-6
V gene: TRBV5-6
CDR3 DNA: TGTGCCAGCAGCCGCGGGACAGATAATTCACCCCTCCACTTT
CDR3 protein: CASSRGTDNSPLHF

D gene: -
clone size: -
J gene: TRBJ2-2
V gene: TRBV11-2
CDR3 DNA: TGTGCCAGCAGCCCCCGGGGGGCTGGGACTTCGAACACCGGGGAGCTGTTTTTT
CDR3 protein: CASSPRGAGTSNTGELFF

D gene: -
clone size: -
J gene: TRBJ2-2
V gene: TRBV5-8
CDR3 DNA: TGTGCCAGCAGCTTGGCCTTTCAACTAAGGACCGGGGAGCTGTTTTTT
CDR3 protein: CASSLAFQLRTGELFF

D gene: TRBD2
clone size: -
J gene: TRBJ2-5
V gene: TRBV7-3
CDR3 DNA: TGTGCCAGCAGTAGTAGCGGGGTCGGGGGGTCCCAGTACTTC
CDR3 protein: CASSSSGVGGSQYF

D gene: -
clone size: -
J gene: TRBJ1-6
V gene: TRBV28
CDR3 DNA: TGTGCCAGCACCTCGGGGGGGGATGCTTCACCCCTCCACTTT
CDR3 protein: CASTSGGDASPLHF

D gene: -
clone size: -
J gene: TRBJ2-7
V gene: TRBV21-1
CDR3 DNA: TGTGCCAGCAGCCCCTGGGGGGGATACGAGCAGTACTTC
CDR3 protein: CASSPWGGYEQYF

D gene: -
clone size: few
J gene: TRBJ1-5
V gene: TRBV6-5
CDR3 DNA: TGTGCCAGCAGTTCCTTCAGGGATAGCAATCAGCCCCAGCATTTT
CDR3 protein: CASSSFRDSNQPQHF

D gene: TRBD2
clone size: -
J gene: TRBJ2-7
V gene: TRBV7-9
CDR3 DNA: TGTGCCAGCAGCGGACCTAGCGGGAGGGCCTCGTACGAGCAGTACTTC
CDR3 protein: CASSGPSGRASYEQYF

D gene: TRBD2
clone size: -
J gene: TRBJ2-1
V gene: TRBV7-2
CDR3 DNA: TGTGCCAGCAGGCCCCCAGCGGGGGGGCCTTACAATGAGCAGTTCTTC
CDR3 protein: CASRPPAGGPYNEQFF

D gene: -
clone size: -
J gene: TRBJ2-5
V gene: TRBV5-1
CDR3 DNA: TGCGCCAGCAGCAGCGGCGGGGAGACCCAGTACTTC
CDR3 protein: CASSSGGETQYF

D gene: -
clone size: -
J gene: TRBJ2-7
V gene: TRBV27
CDR3 DNA: TGTGCCAGCAGCCCTCGACAGGACGCCTACGAGCAGTACTTC
CDR3 protein: CASSPRQDAYEQYF

D gene: -
clone size: -
J gene: TRBJ2-7
V gene: TRBV27
CDR3 DNA: TGTGCCAGCAGTATCCGACTAGAACGCGAGCAGTACTTC
CDR3 protein: CASSIRLEREQYF

D gene: -
clone size: once
J gene: TRBJ2-1
V gene: TRBV9
CDR3 DNA: TGTGCCAGCAGCGCCGGACAGTTCCCCTACAATGAGCAGTTCTTC
CDR3 protein: CASSAGQFPYNEQFF

D gene: TRBD1
clone size: once
J gene: TRBJ2-7
V gene: TRBV27
CDR3 DNA: TGTGCCAGCAGTTTCGGGACAGGGGGCTACGAGCAGTACTTC
CDR3 protein: CASSFGTGGYEQYF

D gene: TRBD2
clone size: few
J gene: TRBJ2-3
V gene: TRBV28
CDR3 DNA: TGTGCCAGCAGTGCCCCCACGGGCGGGAGAGGCACAGATACGCAGTATTTT
CDR3 protein: CASSAPTGGRGTDTQYF

D gene: -
clone size: once
J gene: TRBJ2-2
V gene: TRBV11-2
CDR3 DNA: TGTGCCAGCAGCTTAGACTCGATATTCGTGGCAGGGGAGAGGACCGGGGAGCTGTTTTTT
CDR3 protein: CASSLDSIFVAGERTGELFF

D gene: -
clone size: large
J gene: TRBJ2-1
V gene: TRBV4-1
CDR3 DNA: TGCGCCAGCAGCCCTAAAACAGGGTTGCGGGATGAGCAGTTCTTC
CDR3 protein: CASSPKTGLRDEQFF

D gene: -
clone size: -
J gene: TRBJ2-3
V gene: TRBV7-3
CDR3 DNA: TGTGCCAGCAGCCCTGGGGCTGCCAGTGGTACGCAGTATTTT
CDR3 protein: CASSPGAASGTQYF

D gene: TRBD1
clone size: few
J gene: TRBJ1-1
V gene: TRBV18
CDR3 DNA: TGTGCCAGCTCACTGGGACAGGAGAACACTGAAGCTTTCTTT
CDR3 protein: CASSLGQENTEAFF

D gene: TRBD1
clone size: -
J gene: TRBJ2-7
V gene: TRBV18
CDR3 DNA: TGTGCCAGCTCCGTCGGGACAGGGGAAGCCTACGAGCAGTACTTC
CDR3 protein: CASSVGTGEAYEQYF

D gene: -
clone size: -
J gene: TRBJ2-3
V gene: TRBV4-1
CDR3 DNA: TGCGCCAGCGGCAGGCGTCCTAATGAGGGAGATACGCAGTATTTT
CDR3 protein: CASGRRPNEGDTQYF

D gene: -
clone size: -
J gene: TRBJ1-1
V gene: TRBV9
CDR3 DNA: TGTGCCAGCAGCGTAGGGTCCGGAGGGAAGATGAACACTGAAGCTTTCTTT
CDR3 protein: CASSVGSGGKMNTEAFF

D gene: TRBD1
clone size: -
J gene: TRBJ1-2
V gene: TRBV18
CDR3 DNA: TGTGCCAGCTCACCACTTACCCGGGACAGGGGGATGAACTATGGCTACACCTTC
CDR3 protein: CASSPLTRDRGMNYGYTF

D gene: TRBD1
clone size: -
J gene: TRBJ1-4
V gene: TRBV29-1
CDR3 DNA: TGCAGCGTTGTACAGGGGGCCAATGAAAAACTGTTTTTT
CDR3 protein: CSVVQGANEKLFF

D gene: TRBD1
clone size: -
J gene: TRBJ2-7
V gene: TRBV6-5
CDR3 DNA: TGTGCCAGCAGTTACCGGACAGGGACAACCTACGAGCAGTACTTC
CDR3 protein: CASSYRTGTTYEQYF

D gene: TRBD2
clone size: -
J gene: TRBJ2-2
V gene: TRBV19
CDR3 DNA: TGTGCCAGTAAATTGACTAGCGGGAACACCGGGGAGCTGTTTTTT
CDR3 protein: CASKLTSGNTGELFF

D gene: -
clone size: -
J gene: TRBJ1-1
V gene: TRBV4-2
CDR3 DNA: TGTGCCAGCAGCCAAGGAACAGCGGTGAACACTGAAGCTTTCTTT
CDR3 protein: CASSQGTAVNTEAFF

D gene: -
clone size: -
J gene: TRBJ2-3
V gene: TRBV6-5
CDR3 DNA: TGTGCCAGCCGTAGCGGAATCACAGATACGCAGTATTTT
CDR3 protein: CASRSGITDTQYF

D gene: TRBD2
clone size: -
J gene: TRBJ2-5
V gene: TRBV19
CDR3 DNA: TGTGCCAGTAGTTCGTCACTAGCGGGCCAAGAGACCCAGTACTTC
CDR3 protein: CASSSSLAGQETQYF